This T cell receptor (beta chain) comes out of a study of memory CD4+ T cells and cytomegalovirus serostatus. Study background: Healthy Belgian adult donors included nine or ten CMV-positive and some 25 CMV-negative people.

The sort gate was single viable CD3+CD4+CD8-CD45RO+ cells for memory CD4+ T cells. Assay: immunoSEQ multiplex PCR; the TCRdb copy retains only in-frame clones and omits some. The sample includes about 60,000 clones, 80% seen only once; the top ten take approximately 0.5%. Sequencing input: memory CD4+ T cells from blood. The TCR comes from an adult in good health and CMV-seronegative. Some clones in this sample may be carry-over from other donors' samples.

DNA for the CDR3: TGTGCCAGCAGTTTATGGGGAGCCGATGAGCAGTTCTTC. This gives the protein CASSLWGADEQFF. The chain recombines TRBV28 with TRBJ2-1, with D perhaps TRBD2 (5 bases). The CDR3 spans 13 residues. Trimming left V 0 bases short and J 8 bases short, with 8 bases between. Germline assignment: CDR1 MDHEN and CDR2 SYDVKM.